This is a list of T cell receptor beta chains from one sample in a study of blood T cells in healthy people across ages. TCRdb reprocessed the 5' RACE reads via MiXCR and lists one record per CDR3 protein. The sample shows 1.5 million to 2 million distinct CDR3 sequences, around 50% of them seen only once. The specimen was blood. These receptors were obtained from a woman aged 40 to 49 in good health. The CDR3 runs from the conserved cysteine through the conserved F or W. The D gene is left open where the match is weak. Only part of the rows carry a size: once, few, many, or a class if the clone is expanded.

D	V	size	J	CDR3	DNA
TRBD2	TRBV11-2	NA	TRBJ2-1	CASSRPPSSGGADPSYNEQFF	TGTGCCAGCAGCCGGCCCCCATCTAGCGGGGGGGCCGATCCCTCCTACAATGAGCAGTTCTTC
TRBD1	TRBV12-3/TRBV12-4	once	TRBJ2-3	CASSTDDRGDTQYF	TGTGCCAGCAGTACAGACGACAGGGGGGATACGCAGTATTTT
NA	TRBV5-1	NA	TRBJ1-6	CASSLDQVDLGSPLHF	TGCGCCAGCAGCTTGGACCAGGTGGATTTGGGTTCACCCCTCCACTTT
NA	TRBV15	NA	TRBJ2-1	CATSGSLRGPNEQFF	TGTGCCACCAGCGGCAGTTTGAGGGGACCTAATGAGCAGTTCTTC
NA	TRBV9	NA	TRBJ2-3	CASGAPRDTRGTQYF	TGTGCCAGCGGCGCCCCTCGGGACACCCGCGGTACGCAGTATTTT
NA	TRBV24-1	many	TRBJ2-5	CATSDSGPQETQYF	TGTGCCACCAGTGATTCCGGGCCACAAGAGACCCAGTACTTC
NA	TRBV12-3/TRBV12-4	NA	TRBJ2-7	CASSFKPHEQYF	TGTGCCAGCAGTTTCAAACCCCACGAGCAGTACTTC
TRBD1	TRBV20-1	few	TRBJ2-4	CSARPSGGFAKNIQYF	TGCAGTGCTAGGCCCTCAGGGGGATTTGCCAAAAACATTCAGTACTTC
NA	TRBV21-1	NA	TRBJ1-5	CASSKVEDKPTSNQPQHF	TGTGCCAGCAGCAAAGTGGAAGACAAACCGACCAGCAATCAGCCCCAGCATTTT
NA	TRBV15	NA	TRBJ2-3	CATAGAPGSTDTQYF	TGTGCCACCGCCGGAGCGCCGGGGAGCACAGATACGCAGTATTTT
NA	TRBV4-1	NA	TRBJ2-3	CASSQERSDTQYF	TGCGCCAGCAGCCAAGAGCGCTCAGATACGCAGTATTTT
NA	TRBV19	NA	TRBJ2-3	CASSIAGPTTDTQYF	TGTGCCAGTAGTATAGCAGGGCCGACTACGGATACGCAGTATTTT
NA	TRBV5-8	once	TRBJ1-6	CASSRAGRGSQSPLHF	TGTGCCAGCAGCCGGGCAGGGCGGGGATCCCAGTCACCCCTCCACTTT
TRBD1	TRBV6-2/TRBV6-3	NA	TRBJ2-7	CASSPGTVPYNEQYF	TGTGCCAGCAGCCCCGGGACAGTTCCCTACAATGAGCAGTACTTC
TRBD1	TRBV3-1	NA	TRBJ2-5	CASSLRQGGRETQYF	TGTGCCAGCAGCCTAAGACAGGGGGGGAGGGAGACCCAGTACTTC
NA	TRBV6-6	few	TRBJ2-7	CASSYGQGLPYEQYF	TGTGCCAGCAGTTACGGGCAGGGGCTCCCCTACGAGCAGTACTTC
NA	TRBV27	NA	TRBJ1-6	CASSSFAGDLNSPLHF	TGTGCCAGCAGTTCCTTTGCGGGGGATCTTAATTCACCCCTCCACTTT